The sample holds one count of the clone carrying this T cell receptor (beta chain). What it binds is unknown. Researchers ran the PCR with 60 Vbeta and 13 Jbeta primers. The assay was immunoSEQ multiplex PCR, and TCRdb's table has in-frame clones only and misses some. In the table there are about 90,000 clones, roughly four fifths of which are singletons. This record belongs to a study of cytomegalovirus exposure and HLA in healthy donors. Study in general: Around 180 million T cells yielded 120 million or so unique TCR beta sequences, as an earlier analysis found.

General study points: Within the data, a cluster of highly shared sequence variants was likely a sequencing artifact. In a later analysis, DRB1 alleles had the most associated TCRs; HLA-C alleles the fewest. Exclusion as indistinguishable affected some V segments, including TRBV6-2 and TRBV6-3.

The CDR3 is made up of 12 amino acids. V was clipped by 5 bases and J by 2 bases, with 6 bases between them. Germline V gene lookup returns CDR1 SGHAT and CDR2 FQNNGV. V and J are TRBV11-2 and TRBJ1-1; D remains ambiguous. The clonotype was recovered from a woman in her thirties or forties in good health and CMV-seropositive. Sequenced: PBMCs. The CDR3 loop reads CASSPYNTEAFF. CDR3 coding DNA: TGTGCCAGCAGCCCTTATAACACTGAAGCTTTCTTT.